Each of the 15 T cell receptor beta chains below was sequenced from the same sample in a study of T cell repertoires in cytomegalovirus infection. MiXCR, applied by TCRdb to the reads, yields one record per CDR3 protein. The table has under 500,000 distinct CDR3 sequences, about 39% seen once; the top ten hold just under 45%. Antigens for these TCRs are unknown. Sequenced material: cultured PBMCs, taken from culture after CMV antigen stimulation. These receptors all come from a human donor in good health (CMV status not recorded). Some clones in this sample may be carry-over from other donors' samples.

The chain is built from TRBV28 and TRBJ1-5; D is ambiguous. The V and J ends lost 2 bases and 4 bases respectively, with 9 bases between them. This CDR3 region has 14 residues. Germline lookup yields CDR1 MDHEN and CDR2 SYDVKM. The CDR3 region is CASSLDPVNQPQHF. The DNA of the CDR3 is TGTGCCAGCAGTTTAGATCCCGTTAATCAGCCCCAGCATTTT. The variable domain in full, completed from reference TRBV28 and TRBJ1-5, reads DVKVTQSSRYLVKRTGEKVFLECVQDMDHENMFWYRQDPGLGLRLIYFSYDVKMKEKGDIPEGYSVSREKKERFSLILESASTNQTSMYLCASSLDPVNQPQHFGDGTRLSIL.

This chain connects TRBV12-3 or TRBV12-4 to TRBJ2-1, with no clear D. This CDR3 has 15 amino acids. Trimming left V 1 base short and J 0 bases short, with 7 bases between. The CDR3 is CASSLGAFSYNEQFF. The CDR3 DNA reads TGTGCCAGCAGTTTAGGGGCGTTCTCCTACAATGAGCAGTTCTTC.

The chain is built from TRBV6-5 and TRBJ1-3; 7 nucleotides align to TRBD1. V lost 2 bases to trimming and J lost 4 bases; unmatched junction nucleotides: 20. From germline, CDR1 is MNHEY and CDR2 SVGAGI. This CDR3 spans 20 amino acids. This CDR3 reads CASSYLRIDRASMEGNTIYF. As DNA, the CDR3 is TGTGCCAGCAGTTACCTTCGTATCGACAGGGCTTCAATGGAGGGAAACACCATATATTTT.

The V and J genes are TRBV7-9 and TRBJ2-3; weak D call: TRBD2 (5 bases). CDR3 length: 15 amino acids. From germline, CDR1 is SEHNR and CDR2 FQNEAQ (reference sequence). V gave up 0 bases and J gave up 6 bases, with 13 bases separating them. The CDR3 reads CASSLAHRGQDTQYF. The DNA for the CDR3 is TGTGCCAGCAGCTTAGCGCATAGAGGGCAGGATACGCAGTATTTT. The full variable domain, rest sourced from reference TRBV7-9 and TRBJ2-3, is DTGVSQNPRHKITKRGQNVTFRCDPISEHNRLYWYRQTLGQGPEFLTYFQNEAQLEKSRLLSDRFSAERPKGSFSTLEIQRTEQGDSAMYLCASSLAHRGQDTQYFGPGTRLTVL.

This clonotype was seen only a few times. The V and J genes are TRBV28 and TRBJ2-5; no clear D gene. Looked up from germline, CDR1 is MDHEN and CDR2 is SYDVKM. The CDR3 runs to 13 residues. V was shortened by 8 bases and J by 4 bases, with 14 bases between the two germline ends. The DNA of the CDR3 is TGTGCCAGCCAAACATCGGGCCCAGAGACCCAGTACTTC. Residues: CASQTSGPETQYF.

This clonotype has only a few counts. The chain combines TRBV12-3 or TRBV12-4 with TRBJ1-1; 12 nucleotides agree with TRBD1. The trim removed 6 bases at V and 3 bases at J, leaving 8 bases unmatched. The CDR3 spans 16 residues. CDR3 region: CASSRGQGAIDTEAFF. The DNA for the CDR3 is TGTGCCAGCAGCCGGGGACAGGGGGCTATAGACACTGAAGCTTTCTTT.

The chain joins TRBV4-1 to TRBJ2-7; D not resolved. Per germline, CDR1 MGHRA and CDR2 YSYEKL. The CDR3 is made up of 15 amino acids. The germline V and J ends were trimmed by 0 bases and 2 bases, with 11 bases remaining between them. In DNA, the CDR3 is TGCGCCAGCAGCCAAGAGGGTGGCCCAGCCTACGAGCAGTACTTC. Protein: CASSQEGGPAYEQYF.

CDR3 sequence (DNA): TGTGCCAGCAGCTTAGATGTCGTAAACTATGGCTACACCTTC. Amino acid sequence: CASSLDVVNYGYTF. V gene TRBV7-6 combines with J gene TRBJ1-2, with unresolved D. V gave up 1 base and J gave up 2 bases, with 8 bases separating them. This CDR3 comprises 14 residues. CDR1 is SGHVS and CDR2 is FNYEAQ in the germline V gene.

This clonotype was seen a handful of times. The V call is TRBV6-5, the J call TRBJ2-2; 8 nucleotides match TRBD2. The CDR3 is 15 residues long. Germline V gene sequence: CDR1 MNHEY, CDR2 SVGAGI. J gave up 4 bases and V 2 bases, and 3 bases lay outside the gene matches. The CDR3 DNA reads as TGTGCCAGCAGTTACGCGGGAGGAAGCACCGGGGAGCTGTTTTTT. As protein: CASSYAGGSTGELFF.

This chain uses TRBV29-1 with TRBJ2-5, with D uncertain. Trimming pared 2 bases from V and 2 bases from J, leaving 9 bases between. Germline CDR1 is SQVTM and CDR2 is ANQGSEA. The CDR3 has 13 amino acids. CDR3 loop: CSVEQTLQETQYF. The CDR3 DNA sequence: TGCAGCGTTGAACAGACCTTGCAAGAGACCCAGTACTTC.

V usage is TRBV19 and J usage is TRBJ2-1; TRBD2 agrees at 15 bases. The CDR3 spans 19 residues. CDR1 is LNHDA, CDR2 SQIVND, per germline (reference sequence). CDR3 in DNA: TGTGCTTCACGCGAGGGACTAGCGGGAGGCCCCAGCTCCTACAATGAGCAGTTCTTC. Translation gives CASREGLAGGPSSYNEQFF.

Ten or more counts support this clonotype. The CDR3 coding sequence is TGTGCCAGCAGCTTAGGACAGGGGCTCGGCCACGAGCAGTACTTC. As protein: CASSLGQGLGHEQYF. This chain connects TRBV7-2 to TRBJ2-7; 8 bases agree with TRBD1. This CDR3 region has 15 residues. Trimming at V came to 1 base and at J to 5 bases, leaving 7 bases not matched to a gene. Per germline, CDR1 SGHTA and CDR2 FQGNSA.

The chain joins TRBV10-3 to TRBJ2-7; a possible D gene is TRBD2 (5 bases). V was cut by 9 bases and J by 4 bases, with 19 bases left in between. The germline gives CDR1 ENHRY, CDR2 SYGVKD. The CDR3 is 14 residues long. Here the CDR3 reads CAISLSGLPYEQYF. The CDR3 nucleotides read TGTGCCATTAGCCTATCGGGATTGCCATACGAGCAGTACTTC.

This clonotype was picked up a small number of times. The chain employs TRBV7-2 and TRBJ2-4; 7 nucleotides align to TRBD1. Trimming at V came to 5 bases and at J to 8 bases, leaving 3 bases not matched to a gene. From germline, CDR1 is SGHTA and CDR2 FQGNSA. This CDR3 has 12 amino acids. CDR3 DNA: TGTGCCAGCAGCCCAGGGGGTGACATTCAGTACTTC. It specifies CASSPGGDIQYF.

CDR3 sequence: CASSPLDRVNQPQHF. CDR3 sequence (DNA): TGTGCCAGCAGTCCCCTGGACAGGGTCAATCAGCCCCAGCATTTT. The V gene is TRBV28, the J gene TRBJ1-5; the match to TRBD1 covers 8 bases. J lost 3 bases, V lost 5 bases, and 6 bases had no gene match. The CDR3 covers 15 residues. Germline values: CDR1 MDHEN, CDR2 SYDVKM. The entire variable domain, with the rest obtained from reference TRBV28 and TRBJ1-5, is as follows: DVKVTQSSRYLVKRTGEKVFLECVQDMDHENMFWYRQDPGLGLRLIYFSYDVKMKEKGDIPEGYSVSREKKERFSLILESASTNQTSMYLCASSPLDRVNQPQHFGDGTRLSIL.